These 23 T cell receptor beta chains share one sample of origin, sequenced in a study of blood T cell repertoires in COVID-19. Generated by immunoSEQ multiplex PCR, the TCRdb table keeps only in-frame clones and is missing some. Of approximately 300,000 clones listed, about 90% were seen once; the top ten hold 3.5% to 5%. Sequences were obtained from PBMCs or T cells enriched from blood (not recorded which). These receptors were obtained from a woman aged 18 to 35 with acute COVID-19.

V gene TRBV18 combines with J gene TRBJ1-1; D not certain. The CDR3 spans 13 residues. Trimming removed 1 base from V and 3 bases from J, with 6 bases in between. CDR1 is KGHSH, CDR2 LQKENI, per germline. CDR3 loop: CASSPRQDTEAFF. In DNA form, the CDR3 reads TGTGCCAGCTCACCACGGCAGGACACTGAAGCTTTCTTT.

This chain links TRBV6-1 with TRBJ2-7, with D possibly being TRBD2 (6 bases). The CDR3 runs to 14 residues. The V gene's germline CDR1 is MNHNS and CDR2 SASEGT. V was pared by 1 base and J by 4 bases, with 11 bases between. CDR3 residues: CASSEGSGLYEQYF. The CDR3 DNA reads TGTGCCAGCAGTGAAGGGAGCGGGTTATACGAGCAGTACTTC.

The genes are TRBV11-3 and TRBJ2-7; 9 positions agree with TRBD2. Trimming took 3 bases from V and 4 from J; bases not matched to a gene: 10. Germline V gives CDR1 SGHNT, CDR2 YENEEA. The CDR3 extends over 16 amino acids. The CDR3 reads CASSLGHAGGLYEQYF. The DNA of the CDR3 is TGTGCCAGCAGCTTGGGTCACGCGGGAGGGCTTTACGAGCAGTACTTC.

The chain joins TRBV6-5 to TRBJ2-3; possible D gene TRBD1, 6 bases. The CDR3 runs 15 residues. CDR1 and CDR2 from the germline V gene are MNHEY and SVGAGI. Between the trimmed V and J ends, which lost 6 bases and 4 bases, there was a span of 17 bases. CDR3 in amino acids: CASSIRGQEADTQYF. The CDR3 nucleotides are TGTGCCAGCAGCATCAGGGGCCAAGAGGCAGATACGCAGTATTTT.

The rearrangement uses TRBV11-3 and TRBJ1-3, with D maybe TRBD1 (5 bases). Germline V gives CDR1 SGHNT, CDR2 YENEEA. This CDR3 spans 13 amino acids. V lost 8 bases, J lost 1 base, and 9 bases lay in between. The CDR3 reads CASATESGNTIYF. In DNA, the CDR3 is TGTGCCAGCGCGACAGAATCTGGAAACACCATATATTTT.

The rearrangement joins TRBV10-3 to TRBJ2-7; D possibly corresponds to TRBD1 (5 bases). The CDR3 sequence is 15 residues long. V shed 0 bases and J shed 2 bases, with 11 bases lying between them. The germline V gene encodes CDR1 ENHRY and CDR2 SYGVKD. The CDR3 DNA reads as TGTGCCATCAGTGAGTCGGACACCGTTACCTACGAGCAGTACTTC. Its protein product is CAISESDTVTYEQYF.

The V and J genes are TRBV12-5 and TRBJ2-1; 11 bases fit TRBD2. Germline loops: CDR1 LGHNT, CDR2 FRNRAP. The CDR3 loop spans 18 amino acids. V lost 0 bases and J lost 7; bases outside the gene matches: 11. This chain's CDR3 is CASGLVLAGVGGRNEQFF. The CDR3 DNA reads TGTGCTAGTGGTTTGGTACTAGCGGGAGTGGGGGGTAGGAATGAGCAGTTCTTC.

V gene TRBV9 combines with J gene TRBJ2-3; 8 bases line up with TRBD2. The V and J ends lost 0 bases and 6 bases, in that order; junction bases with no gene match: 9. The CDR3 has 16 amino acids. Germline CDR1 and CDR2: SGDLS and YYNGEE. The CDR3 DNA reads TGTGCCAGCAGCGTAGAGACGGGAGGGCCTACGGATACGCAGTATTTT. Encoded protein: CASSVETGGPTDTQYF.

V and J are TRBV18 and TRBJ1-4; TRBD1 matches 8 bases. The CDR3 spans 15 residues. Germline CDR1 KGHSH, CDR2 LQKENI. V shed 0 bases and J 8 bases; nucleotides not matched to a gene: 5. The CDR3 DNA follows: TGTGCCAGCTCACCACCGCAGGGGGCGGGGGAAAAACTGTTTTTT. The encoded protein is CASSPPQGAGEKLFF.

This chain uses TRBV29-1 with TRBJ2-5; possibly TRBD2 for D (6 bases). Trimming cost V 4 bases and J 1 base, with 13 bases left between them. This CDR3 has 14 residues. Germline values: CDR1 SQVTM, CDR2 ANQGSEA. The CDR3 bases are TGCAGCGTTGCCGGGGGTTCGCTCCAAGAGACCCAGTACTTC. It specifies CSVAGGSLQETQYF.

This chain uses TRBV2 with TRBJ1-2; no definite D call. Per the germline V gene, CDR1 is SNHLY and CDR2 is FYNNEI. The CDR3 runs to 15 residues. Trimming took off 7 bases at V and 0 bases at J, with 15 bases between the two ends. The DNA for the CDR3 is TGTGCCAGCATCCCGATCCGGGAAGCTAACTATGGCTACACCTTC. Translated, it gives CASIPIREANYGYTF.

This chain joins TRBV5-4 and TRBJ2-5, with 7 bases identical to TRBD1. Germline-derived CDR1 and CDR2 are SGHNT and YYREEE (reference sequence). The CDR3 loop spans 16 amino acids. J was trimmed by 6 bases and V by 3 bases; bases with no gene match: 14. This chain's CDR3 is CASSSGAIRGRKTQYF. In DNA form, the CDR3 reads TGTGCCAGCAGCTCCGGAGCCATTAGGGGGCGGAAGACCCAGTACTTC.

The chain recombines TRBV9 with TRBJ2-1; D is perhaps TRBD2 (5 bases). V lost 4 bases, J lost 8 bases, and 25 bases lay in between. CDR3 size: 17 residues. Germline CDR1 reads SGDLS; CDR2 reads YYNGEE. For the CDR3, the DNA is TGTGCCAGCAGCTATACGGGGAAGCTTACACCCCGGGATGAGCAGTTCTTC. This encodes CASSYTGKLTPRDEQFF.

This chain connects TRBV11-2 to TRBJ2-5; 7 nucleotides line up with TRBD1. The germline V gene encodes CDR1 SGHAT and CDR2 FQNNGV. The ends lost 4 bases at V and 5 bases at J; junction bases unmatched: 7. The CDR3 totals 14 residues. The CDR3 loop reads CASSYRDRRETQYF. In nucleotides, the CDR3 is TGTGCCAGCAGCTACCGGGACAGACGGGAGACCCAGTACTTC.

The sample holds many counts of this clone. The chain joins TRBV5-1 to TRBJ1-1; 7 bases agree with TRBD1. Trimming removed 2 bases from V and 0 bases from J; junction bases left unmatched: 7. There are 16 residues in the CDR3. Germline lookup yields CDR1 SGHRS and CDR2 YFSETQ. CDR3 protein: CASSFSGTVMNTEAFF. In nucleotides, the CDR3 is TGCGCCAGCAGCTTTTCCGGGACAGTCATGAACACTGAAGCTTTCTTT.

The V call is TRBV12-3 or TRBV12-4, the J call TRBJ1-6; 7 positions match TRBD1. The CDR3 loop spans 13 amino acids. J gave up 10 bases and V 3 bases, and 3 bases lay outside the gene matches. The CDR3 DNA sequence: TGTGCCAGCAGTTTTCAGGGGGGATCACCCCTCCACTTT. Translating gives CASSFQGGSPLHF.

The genes are TRBV19 and TRBJ1-2; 10 positions match TRBD1. The CDR3 is 14 amino acids. V lost 4 bases to trimming and J lost 4 bases; unmatched junction nucleotides: 3. CDR1 and CDR2 (germline): LNHDA, SQIVND (reference sequence). In DNA form, the CDR3 reads TGTGCCAGTAGTACGCGGACAGGGGGCTATGGCTACACCTTC. Amino acid sequence: CASSTRTGGYGYTF.

The chain recombines TRBV19 with TRBJ2-2; maybe TRBD1 (7 bases). V was shortened by 11 bases and J by 4 bases, with 14 bases between the two germline ends. Germline-derived CDR1 and CDR2 are LNHDA and SQIVND (reference sequence). The CDR3 has 13 amino acids. The CDR3 DNA is TGTGCCGGGGGGACAGTCAGCACCGGGGAGCTGTTTTTT. Its protein is CAGGTVSTGELFF. Complete variable domain (other parts from reference TRBV19 and TRBJ2-2): DGGITQSPKYLFRKEGQNVTLSCEQNLNHDAMYWYRQDPGQGLRLIYYSQIVNDFQKGDIAEGYSVSREKKESFPLTVTSAQKNPTAFYLCAGGTVSTGELFFGEGSRLTVL.

The chain employs TRBV27 and TRBJ1-1, with D possibly TRBD1 on 5 matching bases. The ends were cut back, 5 bases at V and 7 bases at J, with 17 bases in the middle. This CDR3 region has 14 residues. Germline CDR1 MNHEY, CDR2 SMNVEV (reference sequence). The CDR3 loop reads CASSAQGDSGEAFF. The CDR3 nucleotides are TGTGCCAGCAGTGCCCAGGGCGATTCGGGTGAAGCTTTCTTT.

The chain carries TRBV3-1 (or the pseudogene TRBV3-2) and TRBJ2-5; 11 bases agree with TRBD1. Germline V gene lookup returns CDR1 LGHDT and CDR2 YNNKEL (reference sequence). There are 16 residues in the CDR3. The J segment lost 1 base and the V segment lost 2 bases, leaving 3 bases of the junction unmatched. DNA for the CDR3: TGTGCCAGCAGCCAAATAGGACAGGGGGCCCAAGAGACCCAGTACTTC. Amino acid sequence: CASSQIGQGAQETQYF.

The chain combines TRBV12-5 with TRBJ2-2; D is uncertain. The V end lost 6 bases, the J end lost 4 bases, and 12 bases lay between the germline ends. Germline V gene lookup returns CDR1 LGHNT and CDR2 FRNRAP. The CDR3 is 14 amino acids. The CDR3 here is CASGNAPGTGELFF. The CDR3 DNA sequence: TGTGCTAGTGGAAACGCCCCCGGCACCGGGGAGCTGTTTTTT.

This chain connects TRBV6-5 to TRBJ1-4; 7 bases line up with TRBD1. V lost 5 bases, J lost 7 bases, and 7 bases stayed unmatched. The CDR3 runs 14 residues. The germline V gene encodes CDR1 MNHEY and CDR2 SVGAGI. The CDR3 is CASSIGGFGEKLFF. CDR3 coding DNA: TGTGCCAGCAGTATAGGGGGCTTCGGTGAAAAACTGTTTTTT.

The gene calls are TRBV3-1 (or the pseudogene TRBV3-2) and TRBJ1-4; D is uncertain. CDR1 is LGHDT, CDR2 YNNKEL, per germline (reference sequence). Trimming removed 4 bases at V and 0 bases at J, with 9 bases between. The CDR3 covers 15 residues. This CDR3 is CASSLGRSTNEKLFF. CDR3 DNA: TGTGCCAGCAGCCTGGGGAGGTCAACTAATGAAAAACTGTTTTTT.